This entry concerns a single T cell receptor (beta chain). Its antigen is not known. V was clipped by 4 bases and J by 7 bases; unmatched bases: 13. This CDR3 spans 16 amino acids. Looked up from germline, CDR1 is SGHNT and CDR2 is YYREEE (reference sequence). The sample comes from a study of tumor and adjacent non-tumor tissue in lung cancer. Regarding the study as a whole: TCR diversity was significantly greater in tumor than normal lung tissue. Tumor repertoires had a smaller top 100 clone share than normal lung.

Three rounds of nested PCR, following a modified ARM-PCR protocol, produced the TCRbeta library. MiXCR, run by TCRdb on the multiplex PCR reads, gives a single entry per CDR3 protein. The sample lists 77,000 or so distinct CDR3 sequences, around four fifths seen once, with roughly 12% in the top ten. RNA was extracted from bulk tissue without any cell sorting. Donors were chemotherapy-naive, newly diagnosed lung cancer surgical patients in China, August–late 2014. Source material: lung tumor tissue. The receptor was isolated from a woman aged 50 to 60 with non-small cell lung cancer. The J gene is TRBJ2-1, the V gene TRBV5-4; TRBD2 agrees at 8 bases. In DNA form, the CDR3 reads TGTGCCAGCAGCCATATTAGCGGGACTCCGGGGAATGAGCAGTTCTTC. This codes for CASSHISGTPGNEQFF.